This entry is about one T cell receptor beta chain. Under the authors' procedure: Estimation of nucleated cell counts relied on the amplification of reference gene primers. Using immunoSEQ multiplex PCR, the repertoire was profiled, and TCRdb retains in-frame clones only, with some absent. Clone size and V and J calls were adopted from that table, with D and trimming inferred from the DNA. The table records under 250,000 clones, around 83% of them present only once. All enrollees were roughly 18 to 90 years old and from some 24 US areas. The source of the sample is a study of blood T cell repertoires in COVID-19. Across the study: Sites in the United States, Italy and Spain provided acute and convalescent COVID-19 samples.

This CDR3 has 13 amino acids. The V end lost 0 bases, the J end lost 3 bases, and 6 bases lay between the germline ends. Germline loops: CDR1 SGDLS, CDR2 YYNGEE. Source material: PBMCs or T cells enriched from blood (not recorded which). This TCR was sampled from a middle-aged woman with acute COVID-19. V and J are TRBV9 and TRBJ1-1; D call uncertain. The CDR3 coding sequence is TGTGCCAGCAGCGTAGCCGGTTACACTGAAGCTTTCTTT. It yields the protein CASSVAGYTEAFF.